A selection of T cell receptor beta chains follows, all from one sample in a study of post-analysis software for immune sequencing data. MiXCR was run by TCRdb on the PCR reads, yielding one entry per CDR3 protein. Seen here are approximately 730,000 distinct CDR3 sequences, 46% observed once, and the top ten hold approximately 4.4%. Source material: blood. These receptors were taken from a girl aged 5-17 years with multiple sclerosis. The CDR3 runs from the conserved cysteine through the conserved F or W. The order of the fields is J gene, CDR3 length, V gene, clone size, D gene, CDR3 protein, CDR3 DNA. A D gene is named only where the DNA matches it firmly. Some rows mark clone size as missing; the rest say once, few, many or name a class of expanded clone.

TRBJ2-5 14 TRBV12-3/TRBV12-4 - TRBD1 CASKGQGAKETQYF TGTGCCAGCAAGGGACAGGGGGCGAAAGAGACCCAGTACTTC
TRBJ1-2 14 TRBV27 few - CASGRGGGNYGYTF TGTGCCAGCGGACGAGGTGGCGGCAACTATGGCTACACCTTC
TRBJ2-4 17 TRBV4-3 - - CASSQDLVAAAKNIQYF TGCGCCAGCAGCCAAGATTTGGTAGCGGCAGCCAAAAACATTCAGTACTTC
TRBJ2-5 17 TRBV6-5 few TRBD1 CASSYSAGQGLEETQYF TGTGCCAGCAGTTACTCAGCGGGACAGGGGTTAGAGGAGACCCAGTACTTC
TRBJ2-2 16 TRBV7-2 - TRBD1 CASSTQDRGNTGELFF TGTGCCAGCAGCACCCAGGACAGGGGGAACACCGGGGAGCTGTTTTTT
TRBJ2-7 15 TRBV28 - - CASSFADGSTYEQYF TGTGCCAGCAGTTTTGCAGACGGGAGTACCTACGAGCAGTACTTC
TRBJ2-7 14 TRBV6-6 - - CASSYSIRLYEQYF TGTGCCAGCAGTTACTCGATACGACTCTACGAGCAGTACTTC
TRBJ1-2 15 TRBV7-9 few TRBD1 CASSRDRGPSSGYTF TGTGCCAGCAGCCGAGACAGGGGACCATCGAGTGGCTACACCTTC
TRBJ1-2 16 TRBV5-1 - - CASSPITQGRDYGYTF TGCGCCAGCAGCCCAATCACGCAGGGGCGCGACTATGGCTACACCTTC
TRBJ2-3 14 TRBV28 - - CASGLGSGMDTQYF TGTGCCAGCGGTTTAGGGTCAGGGATGGATACGCAGTATTTT
TRBJ2-1 15 TRBV10-2 once TRBD2 CASSFPSGSKDEQFF TGCGCCAGCAGTTTTCCTAGCGGGAGTAAAGATGAGCAGTTCTTC
TRBJ2-7 13 TRBV6-2/TRBV6-3 - - CASTLDSYYEQYF TGTGCCAGCACCCTGGACAGTTACTACGAGCAGTACTTC
TRBJ2-7 17 TRBV7-9 - - CASSFPTQGARIYEQYF TGTGCCAGCAGCTTCCCCACCCAGGGAGCCCGGATCTACGAGCAGTACTTC
TRBJ2-7 14 TRBV20-1 once TRBD1 CSARGDSPHYEQYF TGCAGTGCTAGGGGGGACAGCCCTCACTACGAGCAGTACTTC
TRBJ2-7 14 TRBV6-1 - TRBD2 CASSSRSGTVQQYF TGTGCCAGCAGTTCCCGGAGCGGGACGGTGCAGCAGTACTTC
TRBJ2-3 15 TRBV19 - TRBD2 CASSILAGGGDTQYF TGTGCCAGTAGTATCTTAGCGGGAGGGGGAGATACGCAGTATTTT
TRBJ2-1 13 TRBV12-3/TRBV12-4 - - CASSLYGFNEQFF TGTGCCAGCAGTTTATACGGGTTTAATGAGCAGTTCTTC
TRBJ2-3 13 TRBV20-1 - - CSADPGGTDTQYF TGCAGTGCGGACCCGGGTGGAACAGATACGCAGTATTTT
TRBJ2-3 17 TRBV21-1 - - CASSKVGRDRTTDTQYF TGTGCCAGCAGCAAAGTAGGCCGGGACAGGACTACAGATACGCAGTATTTT
TRBJ2-3 16 TRBV12-3/TRBV12-4 - TRBD2 CASSLVAGVRADAQYF TGTGCCAGCAGTTTAGTCGCGGGAGTGCGCGCAGATGCGCAGTATTTT
TRBJ2-3 15 TRBV7-2 few - CASSLVPGLTDTQYF TGTGCCAGCAGCTTAGTGCCGGGACTCACAGATACGCAGTATTTT
TRBJ2-7 13 TRBV29-1 - - CSVEFGLSYEQYF TGCAGCGTTGAGTTCGGTCTCTCCTACGAGCAGTACTTC
TRBJ1-5 14 TRBV9 few TRBD1 CASSGQGAGQPQHF TGTGCCAGCAGCGGACAGGGGGCGGGTCAGCCCCAGCATTTT
TRBJ2-7 13 TRBV2 few - CASRGPTSYEQYF TGTGCCAGCAGGGGACCAACTTCCTACGAGCAGTACTTC
TRBJ2-3 17 TRBV28 - TRBD1 CASSFVGGQGDTDTQYF TGTGCCAGCAGTTTCGTCGGGGGACAGGGAGACACAGATACGCAGTATTTT
TRBJ1-5 9 TRBV9 - - CASSIPQHF TGTGCCAGCAGCATTCCCCAGCATTTT
TRBJ2-6 18 TRBV12-3/TRBV12-4 few - CASSIGGVGNSGANVLTF TGTGCCAGCAGCATCGGGGGAGTCGGGAACTCTGGGGCCAACGTCCTGACTTTC
TRBJ2-7 16 TRBV27 - TRBD2 CASSLWTSGRGYEQYF TGTGCCAGCAGTTTGTGGACTAGCGGGAGGGGGTACGAGCAGTACTTC
TRBJ2-3 13 TRBV20-1 few - CSASFRSTDTQYF TGCAGTGCTTCATTTCGGAGCACAGATACGCAGTATTTT
TRBJ2-7 13 TRBV27 - TRBD2 CAGSSWGGYEQYF TGTGCCGGCAGTTCCTGGGGGGGCTACGAGCAGTACTTC
TRBJ1-4 11 TRBV12-3/TRBV12-4 few - CADSSSEKLFF TGTGCCGACAGCTCGTCAGAAAAACTGTTTTTT
TRBJ1-5 19 TRBV4-3 once - CASSQDAVVNRVRVQPQHF TGCGCCAGCAGCCAAGACGCTGTTGTGAACAGGGTACGGGTTCAGCCCCAGCATTTT
TRBJ1-1 12 TRBV9 few - CASSSFSTEAFF TGTGCCAGCAGCTCATTCTCCACTGAAGCTTTCTTT
TRBJ2-1 12 TRBV20-1 - - CSATPPGWEQFF TGCAGTGCCACTCCCCCTGGGTGGGAGCAGTTCTTC
TRBJ2-5 13 TRBV12-3/TRBV12-4 - TRBD2 CASINAGEETQYF TGTGCCAGCATAAACGCGGGAGAAGAGACCCAGTACTTC
TRBJ2-1 13 TRBV20-1 - TRBD2 CSALGLADNEQFF TGCAGTGCCCTGGGACTAGCGGACAATGAGCAGTTCTTC
TRBJ2-5 15 TRBV3-1 - - CASSQSRVIQGTQYF TGTGCCAGCAGCCAGTCCAGGGTAATACAAGGGACCCAGTACTTC
TRBJ2-3 14 TRBV5-6 - - CASSFLGAPDTQYF TGTGCCAGCAGCTTCCTCGGGGCACCAGATACGCAGTATTTT
TRBJ2-1 15 TRBV4-1 - TRBD2 CASSQVERGDNEQFF TGCGCCAGCAGCCAAGTCGAGCGGGGGGACAATGAGCAGTTCTTC
TRBJ2-4 15 TRBV5-1 once - CASSLGQGFLREQYF TGCGCCAGCAGCTTGGGTCAGGGATTTTTACGGGAGCAGTACTTC
TRBJ2-4 23 TRBV11-2 - TRBD2 CASSLEETTWGLAGTLAKNIQYF TGTGCCAGCAGCTTAGAAGAAACTACGTGGGGGCTAGCGGGCACCCTAGCCAAAAACATTCAGTACTTC
TRBJ1-4 16 TRBV4-3 - - CASSQVTGAVAEKLFF TGCGCCAGCAGCCAAGTTACGGGGGCAGTTGCTGAAAAACTGTTTTTT
TRBJ2-5 13 TRBV29-1 - TRBD2 CSGGLAGVETQYF TGCAGCGGGGGACTAGCGGGAGTAGAGACCCAGTACTTC
TRBJ2-1 15 TRBV5-4 - - CASSLDGQDYNEQFF TGTGCCAGCAGCTTGGACGGTCAAGACTACAATGAGCAGTTCTTC
TRBJ2-1 14 TRBV12-3/TRBV12-4 few - CASSSPIATNEQFF TGTGCCAGCAGTTCCCCAATAGCGACCAATGAGCAGTTCTTC
TRBJ2-5 15 TRBV28 - - CASSLRGGTLVTQYF TGTGCCAGCAGTTTAAGGGGCGGAACCTTAGTGACCCAGTACTTC
TRBJ1-2 15 TRBV20-1 many - CSAAGAGAPNYGYTF TGCAGTGCTGCCGGGGCGGGGGCACCTAACTATGGCTACACCTTC
TRBJ1-2 15 TRBV7-2 few - CASSLSLTGGNGYTF TGTGCCAGCAGCTTATCCCTGACAGGAGGGAATGGCTACACCTTC
TRBJ2-3 16 TRBV5-1 - - CASSSTPTASTDTQYF TGCGCCAGCAGCTCGACCCCGACCGCTAGCACAGATACGCAGTATTTT
TRBJ2-7 13 TRBV24-1 - TRBD1 CATSEFRGLVQYF TGTGCCACCAGTGAATTCAGGGGGCTGGTACAGTACTTC
TRBJ2-7 14 TRBV20-1 - - CSAREGMAAYEQYF TGCAGTGCTAGAGAGGGTATGGCAGCCTACGAGCAGTACTTC
TRBJ2-1 12 TRBV7-9 - - CASSFASGEQFF TGTGCCAGCAGCTTCGCCAGCGGCGAGCAGTTCTTC
TRBJ1-5 13 TRBV20-1 - TRBD1 CSAELRRQGSQHF TGCAGTGCGGAGCTTCGAAGACAGGGGTCCCAGCATTTT
TRBJ2-6 18 TRBV5-8 - TRBD2 CASSPMRTSETGANVLTF TGTGCCAGCAGCCCTATGAGGACTAGCGAGACTGGGGCCAACGTCCTGACTTTC
TRBJ2-1 15 TRBV7-3 - - CASSLTAPSGDEQFF TGTGCCAGCAGCTTAACGGCCCCCTCCGGCGATGAGCAGTTCTTC